A selection of T cell receptor beta chains follows, all from one sample in a study of persistence of HIV-infected CD4 T cells. Assay used: immunoSEQ multiplex PCR; TCRdb lists only in-frame clones, some missing. The sample consists of about 40,000 clones, approximately 80% of them appearing once. Their antigen targets remain unknown. The source material was CD4+ T cells sorted from PBMCs after roughly 19-hour stimulation, sampled from a patient who received antiretroviral therapy. Receptors originate from an adult man with HIV who was CMV-seropositive. Both conserved end residues are part of each CDR3. Each record gives: V gene, clone size, CDR3 protein. The size field is filled for only some rows; it gives once, few, many or a size class.

TRBV13 - CASSLNRRTGSNEQYF
TRBV6-5 - CASSYWLAGTYEQYF
TRBV29-1 few CSVEDSTVREQYF
TRBV2 - CASSLRTGKRTDTQYF
TRBV6-2/TRBV6-3 - CASSKGQTLHNQPQHF
TRBV2 - CASRTEDTQYF
TRBV6-5 - CASSYRLDTGELFF
TRBV14 - CASRSGGSYNSPLHF
TRBV6-5 - CASVTGLNTEAFF
TRBV10-3 - CAISEQGQATTGELFF
TRBV5-6 - CASSLYGTGSSGNTIYF
TRBV7-2 - CASSPTRDRGTEAFF
TRBV12-3/TRBV12-4 - CASGGGFDGYTF
TRBV5-1 - CASSQDNLNYGYTF
TRBV6-6 few CASSETDRVNEQFF
TRBV4-3 - CASSQERLGLADLAKNIQYF
TRBV3-1/TRBV3-2 - CASSQEDRFSGNTIYF
TRBV9 - CASSLRSDQPQHF
TRBV3-1/TRBV3-2 once CASSPSGRADTQYF
TRBV9 - CASSVGGDGYTF
TRBV19 - CASSPRQGILNTEAFF
TRBV3-1/TRBV3-2 - CASSQGQGKPQHF
TRBV5-6 - CASSLDWTVGLRETQYF
TRBV14 - CASSQWETQYF
TRBV5-1 - CASSLGPGTDTQYF
TRBV7-9 once CASTLGAGRTDTQYF
TRBV25-1 - CASSEPKGGANSPLHF
TRBV18 - CASSPRLAGSLYEQYF
TRBV3-1/TRBV3-2 once CASSRSYTSNYEQYF
TRBV30 - CAWGQVVNTEAFF
TRBV9 - CASSEREAYGYTF
TRBV20-1 - CSARTAYEQYF
TRBV30 - CAWSVQGWHQPQHF
TRBV7-8 few CASSLGRRGYSNQPQHF
TRBV7-8 - CASSLFGGLAKNIQYF
TRBV5-5 - CASSQGWEGAGRKLFF
TRBV14 - CASSLTHRDTQYF
TRBV28 - CASSSSGQSYGYTF
TRBV7-2 few CASSPPAGAQETQYF
TRBV7-2 once CASSLNRAGTEAFF
TRBV10-3 - CAISESKTLADRRNEQFF
TRBV19 few CATKKTEGPYEQYF
TRBV14 few CASSQGGSYNSPLHF
TRBV19 - CASGWSGGITGELFF
TRBV6-2/TRBV6-3 few CASSYQTGELFF
TRBV3-1/TRBV3-2 - CASSRWGPGGPEAFF
TRBV30 few CAWSVAMGTGSNQPQHF
TRBV7-8 - CASRVGLAGAYEQYF
TRBV5-5 - CASSLNPNTEAFF
TRBV19 - CASSTGRSGNTIYF
TRBV7-2 - CASSSPSSNQPQHF
TRBV29-1 - CSVVQAEAFF